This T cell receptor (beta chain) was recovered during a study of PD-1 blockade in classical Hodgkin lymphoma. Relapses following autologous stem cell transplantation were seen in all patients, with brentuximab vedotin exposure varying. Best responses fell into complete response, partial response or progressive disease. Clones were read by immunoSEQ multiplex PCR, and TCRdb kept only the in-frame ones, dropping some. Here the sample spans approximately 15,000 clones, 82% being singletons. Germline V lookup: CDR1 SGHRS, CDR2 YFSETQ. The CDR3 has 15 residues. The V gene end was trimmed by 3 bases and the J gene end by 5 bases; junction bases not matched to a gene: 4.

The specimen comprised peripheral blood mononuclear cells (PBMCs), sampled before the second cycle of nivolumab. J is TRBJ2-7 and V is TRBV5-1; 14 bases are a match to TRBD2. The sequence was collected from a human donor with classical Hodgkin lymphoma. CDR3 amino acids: CASSSSGLAGDEQYF. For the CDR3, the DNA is TGCGCCAGCAGCTCGTCGGGACTAGCGGGGGACGAGCAGTACTTC.